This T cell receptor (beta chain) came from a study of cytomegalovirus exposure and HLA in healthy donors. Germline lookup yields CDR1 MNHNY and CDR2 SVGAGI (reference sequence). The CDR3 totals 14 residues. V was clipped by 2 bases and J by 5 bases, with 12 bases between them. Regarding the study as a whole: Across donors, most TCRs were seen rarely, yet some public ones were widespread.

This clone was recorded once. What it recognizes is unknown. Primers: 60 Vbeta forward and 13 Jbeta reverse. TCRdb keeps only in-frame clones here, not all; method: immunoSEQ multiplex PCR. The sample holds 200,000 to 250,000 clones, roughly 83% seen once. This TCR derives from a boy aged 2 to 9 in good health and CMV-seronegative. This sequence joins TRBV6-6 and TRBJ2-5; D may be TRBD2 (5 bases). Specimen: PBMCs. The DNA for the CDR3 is TGTGCCAGCAGTTACCGAGGGCAGGTGGAGACCCAGTACTTC. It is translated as CASSYRGQVETQYF.